This TCR beta chain was sequenced for a study of blood T cell repertoires in COVID-19 (dated by TCRdb to 2018 to 2020). About the investigation overall: The collaborator samples originated in the United States, Italy and Spain and spanned the acute and convalescent phases of COVID-19. Where available, HLA class I and class II types were obtained from metadata supplied by the sample provider rather than from assay-based typing. The samples were drawn from the first 160 participants of the ongoing ImmuneRACE study and from some 1,300 subjects provided by 6 global collaborators. The material from the prospective study consisted of cDNA or gDNA derived from T cells, B-cell-depleted T cells, or PBMCs. A freely available public database, intended as a resource for researchers studying the immune response to SARS-CoV-2, is where the repertoires were released. Sample metadata almost always included a de-identified subject ID, COVID-19 status, age in years and sex. Subjects who had been exposed to COVID-19, were actively infected with it, or had recovered from it provided the deeply sampled blood TCRbeta repertoires that made up the dataset.

TCRbeta CDR3 regions were amplified from genomic DNA by means of the immunoSEQ Assay, a bias-controlled multiplex PCR. In the paper's pipeline: Within the assay, amplification of reference gene primers was used to estimate how many nucleated cells each sample contained. To quantify the absolute abundance of each unique TCRbeta CDR3 rearrangement, sequence reads were collapsed and filtered. For each sample, productive Simpson clonality was calculated as the square root of Simpson's diversity index across productive rearrangements. TCRdb took over this immuneACCESS table, retaining in-frame rearrangements with V and J assigned. Such tables are incomplete; in checked studies, under half of the missing clones stem from an unresolved V gene, and the remainder is unexplained. That table gives V, J and clone size, and the DNA gave D and trimming. Counted in this sample were 250,000 to 300,000 clones; about 86% of them appeared once. The top ten hold approximately 4% of the sample.

Participants in the prospective study were enrolled through a virtual design, were aged about 18 to 100 years, and lived in approximately 25 United States geographic areas. Cohort assignment in the prospective study relied on participant-reported clinical history from a screening survey and a study questionnaire. In the prospective study, whole blood, serum and a nasopharyngeal or oropharyngeal swab were collected from each participant by mobile phlebotomists. Prospective study participants could optionally give additional blood draws and questionnaires over a roughly two-month period. Prospective study blood samples were shipped either frozen or at room temperature before DNA extraction. For this clone: Its antigen target is currently unknown. No base-level quality is on record; no much larger clone is a single base apart.

Results the study describes overall, beyond this receptor: The quantity of clinical and demographic metadata differed by source and by participant and was supplied without curation.

Spanning cysteine to phenylalanine, the CDR3 consists of 15 amino acids. Here the CDR3 DNA is all that survives: 45 bases in frame from base 1. Trimming at the junction amounts to 0 bases on V and 0 bases on J, and the germline ends lie 6 bases apart. From the germline V gene, CDR1 is MRHNA and CDR2 is SNTAGT. The rearranged segments are TRBV6-4 and TRBJ2-1; TRBD2 could be the D gene, as 5 bases match. This receptor was taken from a man aged 25 to 40 with acute COVID-19. Material for sequencing was PBMCs or T cells enriched from blood (not recorded which). The CDR3 is CASSDSGSSYNEQFF. The DNA is TGTGCCAGCAGTGACTCGGGGAGCTCCTACAATGAGCAGTTCTTC.